This record concerns one T cell receptor (beta chain) sequence. Its antigen remains unidentified. This entry comes from a study of T-cell memory formation after mild COVID-19. Study results and caveats: Contracting clones from day 15 to 85 had balanced CD4/CD8; later expanders favoured CD4+. CD4+ clones that contracted lay mainly in CM and EM; CD8+ ones lay in EMRA.

A 5'RACE reaction primed in the constant segment made cDNA libraries of TCR alpha and TCR beta, and these carried sample barcodes and UMIs. TCRdb reprocessed the 5' RACE reads with MiXCR, giving one entry per CDR3 protein. Here the sample spans 400,000 to 500,000 distinct CDR3 sequences, 15% to 25% being singletons. From germline, CDR1 is MGHDK and CDR2 SYGVNS. The CDR3 loop spans 14 amino acids. Trimming cost V 2 bases and J 4 bases, with 11 bases left between them. Source material: PBMCs or a T cell subset sorted from them (not recorded which). The source is an adult woman who had mild COVID-19 (a few samples of this study predate the infection). Cell type and time point are not known. The chain combines TRBV25-1 with TRBJ1-1, with D hard to call. CDR3 DNA sequence: TGTGCCAGCAGTGAAGGTTCGCAGATCACTGAAGCTTTCTTT. Amino acids: CASSEGSQITEAFF. Full variable domain (rest looked up from reference TRBV25-1 and TRBJ1-1): EADIYQTPRYLVIGTGKKITLECSQTMGHDKMYWYQQDPGMELHLIHYSYGVNSTEKGDLSSESTVSRIRTEHFPLTLESARPSHTSQYLCASSEGSQITEAFFGQGTRLTVV.